A selection of T cell receptor beta chains follows, all from one sample in a study of shared T cell receptors in the human thymus. Method: immunoSEQ multiplex PCR; TCRdb's copy keeps in-frame clones and lacks some. In the table there are under 450,000 clones, roughly 94% of which are singletons. Sequencing input: thymocytes. The source of these receptors is a human donor. Both conserved end residues are part of each CDR3. Each record gives: clone size, D gene, J gene, V gene, CDR3 DNA, CDR3 protein. A D gene is named only where the DNA matches it firmly. Expanded clones get a size class; other rows say once, few or many, or leave the size out.

-,-,TRBJ2-3,TRBV7-9,TGTGCCAGCAGCCCTAAGGGCAGTCGGGCAGATACGCAGTATTTT,CASSPKGSRADTQYF
-,-,TRBJ2-4,TRBV7-6,TGTGCCAGCAGCTTAGAATCGGGTGCCAAAAACATTCAGTACTTC,CASSLESGAKNIQYF
-,-,TRBJ2-3,TRBV19,TGTGCCAGTAGTATCCTTACAGCCAGTAGCACAGATACGCAGTATTTT,CASSILTASSTDTQYF
-,TRBD1,TRBJ1-1,TRBV2,TGTGCCAGCAGTCCTGGTGAGAGACAGGGGGACACTGAAGCTTTCTTT,CASSPGERQGDTEAFF
once,-,TRBJ2-1,TRBV7-9,TGTGCCAGCAGCCCGGGGGGCGGCAACAGGGGCCACAATGAGCAGTTCTTC,CASSPGGGNRGHNEQFF
-,-,TRBJ1-1,TRBV19,TGTGCCAGTAGTATCGCCGACAGCAAGAACACTGAAGCTTTCTTT,CASSIADSKNTEAFF
-,-,TRBJ1-1,TRBV15,TGTGCCACCAGCAGAGGCTACAGTGTATGTGCTTTCTTT,CATSRGYSVCAFF
-,-,TRBJ2-7,TRBV7-9,TGTGCCAGCAGCTTAGATGCGCCCGGGGAAGGGTACGAGCAGTACTTC,CASSLDAPGEGYEQYF
-,-,TRBJ1-2,TRBV5-1,TGCGCCAGCAGCTTGGAAGGGAACTATGGCTACACCTTC,CASSLEGNYGYTF
-,-,TRBJ2-7,TRBV2,TGTGCCAGCAGTTTCGCGATCGGGCGAGAACCGGGTGGGTTAAGCGTCGAGCAGTACTTC,CASSFAIGREPGGLSVEQYF
-,-,TRBJ1-1,TRBV28,TGTGCCAGCAGTTGCAGGTCCGACAACACTGAAGCTTTCTTT,CASSCRSDNTEAFF
-,-,TRBJ2-1,TRBV15,TGTGCCACCAGCAGAGACATAAAGGGGAGCTCCTACAATGAGCAGTTCTTC,CATSRDIKGSSYNEQFF
-,-,TRBJ1-1,TRBV18,TGTGCCAGCTCACCAATTGAGGGAGCGGACACTGAAGCTTTCTTT,CASSPIEGADTEAFF
-,-,TRBJ1-1,TRBV28,TGTGCCAGCAGCATCCTGGGGAACACTGAAGCTTTCTTT,CASSILGNTEAFF
-,-,TRBJ2-3,TRBV27,TGTGCCAGCAGAGCAACATGGAGACCCCCCACAGATACGCAGTATTTT,CASRATWRPPTDTQYF
-,-,TRBJ2-3,TRBV27,TGTGCCAGCTCGTTACCTCCTGGGGTTAGCACAGATACGCAGTATTTT,CASSLPPGVSTDTQYF
-,-,TRBJ2-7,TRBV6-1,TGTGCCAGCAGTGAAAAAGGGTTGGGACTCCAAGGCGAGCAGTACTTC,CASSEKGLGLQGEQYF
-,TRBD2,TRBJ2-7,TRBV27,TGTGCCAGCAGTTTAACGCGGGAGGGAAACTACGAGCAGTACTTC,CASSLTREGNYEQYF